This TCR beta chain was recovered during a study of blood T cell repertoires in COVID-19. Whole-study context: The United States, Italy and Spain provided the acute and convalescent COVID-19 samples. Sources were T cells, B-cell-depleted T cells, or PBMCs; the material itself was cDNA or gDNA.

As processed by the authors: Estimated nucleated cell counts came from reference gene primer amplification. The method was immunoSEQ multiplex PCR; TCRdb's version includes in-frame clones alone and lacks a portion of them. Clonal size and the V and J genes are those of that table, whereas D and trimming came from the DNA. The sample has tens of thousands of clones; about four fifths are singletons. The CDR3 loop spans 13 amino acids. The V gene lost 10 bases and the J gene lost 3 bases, with 16 bases spanning the gap. The germline gives CDR1 MNHEY, CDR2 SVGAGI. Sequencing used peripheral blood. The V and J genes are TRBV6-5 and TRBJ2-7; D might be TRBD1 (7 bases). The receptor was derived from a human donor in a cohort sampled during active COVID-19. The CDR3 spells CATSEGDSYEQYF. In DNA, the CDR3 is TGTGCCACCTCGGAGGGGGACAGCTACGAGCAGTACTTC.